The sequence of this T cell receptor (beta chain) was determined in a study of CD8+ T cells in alopecia areata. As the sequencing template, cDNA was produced by extracting RNA and reverse transcribing it. The data were produced by immunoSEQ multiplex PCR, yet TCRdb's version contains in-frame clones alone and is incomplete. The sample consists of around 120,000 clones, 53% of them appearing once. J gave up 4 bases and V 6 bases, and 10 bases lay outside the gene matches. CDR1 is GTSNPN, CDR2 SVGIG, per germline (reference sequence). The CDR3 loop spans 15 amino acids. Comments on this clone: Its matching antigen is unknown.

General study findings and limits: Within the top 100, expanded CD8+ clones significantly decreased with tofacitinib, as did scalp clonality.

Treatment defined: oral pan-JAK inhibitor, 5-10 mg twice daily. The chain is built from TRBV30 and TRBJ2-7; 12 bases align to TRBD1. The sequencing used CD4+ T cells sorted from blood, collected at week 4, from a patient treated with tofacitinib. This sequence was found in a human donor with alopecia areata. CDR3 protein: CACQRRDRGQYEQYF. The CDR3 nucleotides are TGTGCCTGTCAACGCCGGGACAGGGGGCAATACGAGCAGTACTTC.